This passage covers 9 T cell receptor beta chains from one sample sequenced in a study of blood T cell repertoires in COVID-19. Produced via immunoSEQ multiplex PCR; TCRdb's table is partial and in-frame only. The sample records about 63,000 clones, 87% being singletons. The material sequenced was peripheral blood. Receptor source: a man aged 50 to 59 with active COVID-19.

This sequence joins TRBV29-1 and TRBJ2-1; 11 bases agree with TRBD1. CDR1 and CDR2 (germline): SQVTM, ANQGSEA. J was trimmed by 8 bases and V by 6 bases; bases with no gene match: 9. CDR3 size: 14 residues. Here the CDR3 reads CSVGDRGTRDEQFF. CDR3 nucleotides: TGCAGCGTAGGGGACAGGGGGACCCGCGATGAGCAGTTCTTC.

This sequence joins TRBV27 and TRBJ1-4; D is perhaps TRBD1 (6 bases). V dropped 9 bases and J dropped 10 bases, with 18 bases sitting between them. Germline loops: CDR1 MNHEY, CDR2 SMNVEV (reference sequence). The CDR3 length is 13 residues. CDR3 residues: CASRTGQRGKLFF. In DNA form, the CDR3 reads TGTGCCAGTCGAACAGGGCAAAGGGGAAAACTGTTTTTT.

The chain combines TRBV28 with TRBJ2-3, with 8 bases fitting TRBD2. Germline CDR1 and CDR2: MDHEN and SYDVKM. The CDR3 extends over 18 amino acids. Trimming at V came to 5 bases and at J to 2 bases, leaving 15 bases not matched to a gene. The DNA for the CDR3 is TGTGCCAGCAGTCTAAGCCCGGGACTAGGAAGTAACACAGATACGCAGTATTTT. Its protein is CASSLSPGLGSNTDTQYF.

The rearrangement links TRBV9 to TRBJ2-3; 10 bases map to TRBD2. The CDR3 is 15 residues long. Germline CDR1 and CDR2: SGDLS and YYNGEE. The V gene end was trimmed by 1 base and the J gene end by 4 bases; junction bases not matched to a gene: 3. In DNA, the CDR3 is TGTGCCAGCAGCGTATATACTAGCGGGGCAGATACGCAGTATTTT. Amino acid sequence: CASSVYTSGADTQYF.

The V gene is TRBV3-1 (or the pseudogene TRBV3-2), the J gene TRBJ2-1; TRBD2 might be the D (5 bases). Germline assignment: CDR1 LGHDT and CDR2 YNNKEL (reference sequence). Trimming took off 4 bases at V and 8 bases at J, with 15 bases between the two ends. The CDR3 consists of 14 residues. The CDR3, as DNA: TGTGCCAGCAGCCTAGCTGCTAGAGGGCATGAGCAGTTCTTC. As protein: CASSLAARGHEQFF.

The V call is TRBV7-9, the J call TRBJ1-3; no clear D. This CDR3 spans 15 amino acids. V was pared by 3 bases and J by 0 bases, with 9 bases between. Germline assignment: CDR1 SEHNR and CDR2 FQNEAQ (reference sequence). The CDR3 spells CASSFVEGSGNTIYF. The CDR3 DNA reads TGTGCCAGCAGCTTCGTAGAGGGCTCTGGAAACACCATATATTTT.

The V gene is TRBV23-1, the J gene TRBJ1-5; D call uncertain. TRBV23-1 carries the ORF label, with uncertain function. Trimming pared 10 bases from V and 6 bases from J, leaving 19 bases between. The CDR3 loop spans 14 amino acids. CDR3: CATEGGAGCQPQHF. For the CDR3, the DNA is TGCGCCACCGAAGGTGGTGCGGGATGTCAGCCCCAGCATTTT.

This clone has just one count. The genes are TRBV5-1 and TRBJ1-3, with 7 bases identical to TRBD1. The CDR3 runs 15 residues. Germline V gives CDR1 SGHRS, CDR2 YFSETQ. J gave up 8 bases and V 2 bases, and 10 bases lay outside the gene matches. The DNA of the CDR3 is TGCGCCAGCAGCTTCATCGGGCCAGGGGGAGACACCATATATTTT. Its protein product is CASSFIGPGGDTIYF.

This rearrangement joins TRBV15 to TRBJ1-4; no firm D call. Trimming shortened V by 1 base and J by 3 bases, and 9 bases separated the two germline ends. The CDR3 consists of 15 residues. Germline V gives CDR1 LNHNV, CDR2 YYDKDF (reference sequence). The CDR3 bases are TGTGCCACCAGCAGAGTGGCGGTGGCTAATGAAAAACTGTTTTTT. This codes for CATSRVAVANEKLFF.